Listed here are 17 T cell receptor beta chains from one sample, sequenced in a study of T cell responses to AZD1222 COVID-19 vaccine. Assay: immunoSEQ multiplex PCR; the TCRdb copy retains only in-frame clones and omits some. The sample comprises fewer than 100,000 clones, nearly 90% of which are singletons, and almost 8.5% rests with the top ten. This specimen was peripheral blood, taken on day 0 of AZD1222 vaccination. The receptors were sampled from an adult in good health.

This clone came up once. The genes are TRBV30 and TRBJ2-7; no definite D call. The CDR3 is made up of 13 amino acids. Per germline, CDR1 GTSNPN and CDR2 SVGIG (reference sequence). V lost 2 bases, J lost 3 bases, and 11 bases lay in between. The chain's CDR3 is CAWSPTSGYEQYF. The CDR3 nucleotides are TGTGCCTGGAGTCCGACTTCGGGCTACGAGCAGTACTTC.

The V gene is TRBV5-1, the J gene TRBJ1-2; D unclear. The CDR3 spans 14 residues. V gave up 4 bases and J gave up 0 bases, with 10 bases separating them. Germline V gene data show CDR1 as SGHRS and CDR2 as YFSETQ. This CDR3 is CASSPDGANYGYTF. DNA of the CDR3: TGCGCCAGCAGCCCGGACGGAGCTAACTATGGCTACACCTTC. The full variable domain, completed using reference TRBV5-1 and TRBJ1-2, is KAGVTQTPRYLIKTRGQQVTLSCSPISGHRSVSWYQQTPGQGLQFLFEYFSETQRNKGNFPGRFSGRQFSNSRSEMNVSTLELGDSALYLCASSPDGANYGYTFGSGTRLTVV.

The V call is TRBV18, the J call TRBJ2-7; D is perhaps TRBD1 (5 bases). Trimming shortened V by 8 bases and J by 6 bases, and 20 bases separated the two germline ends. The CDR3 runs 14 residues. CDR1 and CDR2 (germline): KGHSH, LQKENI. For the CDR3, the DNA is TGTGCCAGCGGACGACAGACCGTTTCGGGCGAGCAGTACTTC. This encodes CASGRQTVSGEQYF.

This clone was picked up one time. The chain combines TRBV7-8 with TRBJ2-3; D could derive from TRBD1 or TRBD2 (6 bases each). Germline loops: CDR1 SGHVS, CDR2 FQNEAQ. The CDR3 consists of 17 residues. V was pared by 7 bases and J by 3 bases, with 23 bases between. The CDR3 here is CASNLPRVGGQTDTQYF. For the CDR3, the DNA is TGTGCCAGCAATCTACCGAGGGTGGGGGGCCAGACAGATACGCAGTATTTT.

V is TRBV7-3 and J is TRBJ2-7, with D perhaps matching TRBD1 or TRBD2 (5 bases each). Trimming pared 5 bases from V and 3 bases from J, leaving 14 bases between. The CDR3 sequence is 14 residues long. Germline V lookup: CDR1 SGHTA, CDR2 FQGTGA. As DNA, the CDR3 is TGTGCCAGCAGCGGGGGACCGCGCGTCTACGAGCAGTACTTC. It translates to CASSGGPRVYEQYF. The complete variable domain, with remaining parts taken from reference TRBV7-3 and TRBJ2-7, reads GAGVSQTPSNKVTEKGKYVELRCDPISGHTALYWYRQSLGQGPEFLIYFQGTGAADDSGLPNDRFFAVRPEGSVSTLKIQRTERGDSAVYLCASSGGPRVYEQYFGPGTRLTVT.

The rearrangement links TRBV5-1 to TRBJ2-5; D tentatively fits TRBD1 or TRBD2 (5 bases each). The CDR3 is 14 residues long. V was clipped by 2 bases and J by 5 bases, with 13 bases between them. The germline CDR1 and CDR2 sequences are SGHRS and YFSETQ. Here the CDR3 reads CASSFSGTGETQYF. The CDR3 DNA reads TGCGCCAGCAGCTTCTCCGGGACGGGGGAGACCCAGTACTTC. Combining the CDR3 with reference TRBV5-1 and TRBJ2-5 gives the whole variable domain KAGVTQTPRYLIKTRGQQVTLSCSPISGHRSVSWYQQTPGQGLQFLFEYFSETQRNKGNFPGRFSGRQFSNSRSEMNVSTLELGDSALYLCASSFSGTGETQYFGPGTRLLVL.

The chain links TRBV7-9 to TRBJ2-2; TRBD1 aligns across 7 bases. The CDR3 totals 15 residues. V was pared by 8 bases and J by 0 bases, with 6 bases of the junction left unmatched. Germline CDR1 reads SEHNR; CDR2 reads FQNEAQ (reference sequence). CDR3: CASPTGQANTGELFF. CDR3 bases: TGTGCCAGCCCGACCGGACAGGCGAACACCGGGGAGCTGTTTTTT.

The chain couples TRBV5-1 to TRBJ2-1, with TRBD2 identical over 11 bases. The V segment lost 2 bases and the J segment 6 bases; nucleotides outside the gene matches: 10. The CDR3 runs 17 residues. Germline V lookup: CDR1 SGHRS, CDR2 YFSETQ. The CDR3, as DNA: TGCGCCAGCAGCTTCGTTAGCGGGGGGGCGTTTCTCAATGAGCAGTTCTTC. This encodes CASSFVSGGAFLNEQFF.

The rearrangement joins TRBV7-2 to TRBJ1-5, with 7 bases matching TRBD1. The germline gives CDR1 SGHTA, CDR2 FQGNSA. After removal of 5 bases from V and 0 bases from J, the junction contained 7 bases not matched to a gene. The CDR3 runs to 16 residues. The CDR3 DNA reads as TGTGCCAGCAGCCTACAGGGGACAGCTAGCAATCAGCCCCAGCATTTT. It is translated as CASSLQGTASNQPQHF.

The CDR3 nucleotides are TGTGCCAGCATGGGTCGGGGAGCGGCCTCCTACGAGCAGTACTTC. It specifies CASMGRGAASYEQYF. V and J are TRBV27 and TRBJ2-7; maybe TRBD2 (5 bases). This CDR3 has 15 residues. Germline V gives CDR1 MNHEY, CDR2 SMNVEV (reference sequence). V was shortened by 7 bases and J by 0 bases, with 16 bases between the two germline ends.

The chain carries TRBV6-2 or TRBV6-3 and TRBJ1-5; 8 nucleotides align to TRBD1. The V and J ends lost 4 bases and 4 bases, in that order; junction bases with no gene match: 3. CDR1 is MNHEY and CDR2 is SVGEGT in the germline V gene. The CDR3 extends over 14 amino acids. For the CDR3, the DNA is TGTGCCAGCAGTTCACGACAGGGGAATCAGCCCCAGCATTTT. Protein: CASSSRQGNQPQHF.

This sequence joins TRBV19 and TRBJ1-2; D remains ambiguous. Per germline, CDR1 LNHDA and CDR2 SQIVND (reference sequence). This CDR3 is built from 14 residues. Trimming shortened V by 5 bases and J by 2 bases, and 12 bases separated the two germline ends. The CDR3 nucleotides read TGTGCCAGTAGTGTGTCGGTACCAAACTATGGCTACACCTTC. It specifies CASSVSVPNYGYTF. Based on the CDR3 plus reference TRBV19 and TRBJ1-2, the full variable domain is DGGITQSPKYLFRKEGQNVTLSCEQNLNHDAMYWYRQDPGQGLRLIYYSQIVNDFQKGDIAEGYSVSREKKESFPLTVTSAQKNPTAFYLCASSVSVPNYGYTFGSGTRLTVV.

The genes are TRBV6-2 or TRBV6-3 and TRBJ1-1, with 8 positions matching TRBD1. This CDR3 is 16 amino acids long. CDR1 is MNHEY, CDR2 SVGEGT, per germline. The V gene end was trimmed by 5 bases and the J gene end by 0 bases; junction bases not matched to a gene: 8. The CDR3 loop reads CASSPRDRFMNTEAFF. In DNA, the CDR3 is TGTGCCAGCAGTCCAAGGGACAGGTTTATGAACACTGAAGCTTTCTTT.

This rearrangement joins TRBV5-4 to TRBJ2-5; tentatively, D is TRBD1 (5 bases). This CDR3 has 15 amino acids. Germline-derived CDR1 and CDR2 are SGHNT and YYREEE (reference sequence). The V end was cut by 4 bases, the J end by 1 base, with 14 bases between. CDR3 nucleotide sequence: TGTGCCAGCAGCCCGGCTGGGGCACTCCAAGAGACCCAGTACTTC. Protein: CASSPAGALQETQYF.

The rearrangement joins TRBV7-2 to TRBJ1-6; 10 bases are shared with TRBD1. V lost 4 bases, J lost 7 bases, and 4 bases stayed unmatched. There are 15 residues in the CDR3. Germline V gene sequence: CDR1 SGHTA, CDR2 FQGNSA. CDR3 DNA: TGTGCCAGCAGCTCGCCGGGACAGGGGAATTCACCCCTCCACTTT. This sequence encodes CASSSPGQGNSPLHF. The variable domain in full, with the rest retrieved from reference TRBV7-2 and TRBJ1-6, is GAGVSQSPSNKVTEKGKDVELRCDPISGHTALYWYRQSLGQGLEFLIYFQGNSAPDKSGLPSDRFSAERTGGSVSTLTIQRTQQEDSAVYLCASSSPGQGNSPLHFGNGTRLTVT.

The gene calls are TRBV13 and TRBJ1-2; TRBD1 agrees at 9 bases. The CDR3 has 14 amino acids. The germline CDR1 and CDR2 sequences are PRHDT and FYEKMQ (reference sequence). The junction had 4 bases not matched to a gene; V was cut back by 7 bases and J by 1 base. The CDR3 DNA sequence: TGTGCCAGCAAGGACAGGGGCAGTAACTATGGCTACACCTTC. Its protein is CASKDRGSNYGYTF.

CDR3 nucleotides: TGTGCCAGCAGTCCAACAGGGGGCTACAATGAGCAGTTCTTC. Translated: CASSPTGGYNEQFF. The chain uses TRBV9 and TRBJ2-1; 8 bases fit TRBD1. Germline trimming cut 5 bases from V and 3 bases from J; bases unmatched to any gene: 4. The CDR3 runs to 14 residues. The germline V gene has CDR1 SGDLS and CDR2 YYNGEE.